What follows are 29 T cell receptor beta chains derived from one specimen sequenced in a study of shared clonotypes between healthy human individuals. Some clones are missing from TCRdb's copy, which holds only in-frame ones; the method was immunoSEQ multiplex PCR. The sample lists about a million clones; around 76% were seen once. Input material: memory CD4+ T cells sorted from blood. Subset specified: CD45RA-negative fraction. These TCRs come from a man between 18 and 35 years old in good health.

The chain links TRBV4-1 to TRBJ2-7, with TRBD2 identical over 11 bases. This CDR3 spans 16 amino acids. J gave up 6 bases and V 3 bases, and 10 bases lay outside the gene matches. Germline V gene data show CDR1 as MGHRA and CDR2 as YSYEKL. CDR3 loop: CASSHTWELAGAEQYF. The CDR3 DNA is TGCGCCAGCAGCCATACCTGGGAACTAGCGGGGGCCGAGCAGTACTTC.

The chain employs TRBV5-6 and TRBJ1-1; D is unresolved. Trimming took 5 bases from V and 9 from J, leaving 14 bases between them. Germline V gives CDR1 SGHDT, CDR2 YYEEEE. The CDR3 is 12 residues long. The CDR3 region has the DNA TGTGCCAGCAGTTCGGTCCCCTCGAAAGCTTTCTTT. It is translated as CASSSVPSKAFF. The full variable domain, completed using reference TRBV5-6 and TRBJ1-1, is DAGVTQSPTHLIKTRGQQVTLRCSPKSGHDTVSWYQQALGQGPQFIFQYYEEEERQRGNFPDRFSGHQFPNYSSELNVNALLLGDSALYLCASSSVPSKAFFGQGTRLTVV.

V and J are TRBV2 and TRBJ2-5; D unresolved. This CDR3 contains 13 residues. The ends were cut back, 5 bases at V and 5 bases at J, with 12 bases in the middle. In germline, CDR1 is SNHLY, CDR2 FYNNEI. Written as DNA, the CDR3 is TGTGCCAGCAGTATCCAGACTTGGGAGACCCAGTACTTC. Its translation is CASSIQTWETQYF.

The chain employs TRBV10-1 and TRBJ2-3; 9 nucleotides agree with TRBD1. The CDR3 consists of 16 residues. Germline assignment: CDR1 WNHNN and CDR2 SYGVQD (reference sequence). V dropped 0 bases and J dropped 1; count of bases not matched to a gene: 2. DNA for the CDR3: TGCGCCAGCAGTGAGTCTCGGACAGGGGGCACAGATACGCAGTATTTT. Its translation is CASSESRTGGTDTQYF.

The V gene is TRBV28, the J gene TRBJ1-2; 9 bases agree with TRBD1. J gave up 8 bases and V 10 bases, and 8 bases lay outside the gene matches. The CDR3 sequence is 12 residues long. In germline, CDR1 is MDHEN, CDR2 SYDVKM. The CDR3 DNA follows: TGTGCCAACGAGGACAGGGGCGGAGGCTACACCTTC. Translated, it gives CANEDRGGGYTF.

The rearrangement joins TRBV10-2 to TRBJ1-1; D not certain. Germline CDR1 reads WSHSY; CDR2 reads SAAADI. The length of the CDR3 is 14 residues. V was clipped by 6 bases and J by 3 bases, with 14 bases between them. CDR3 sequence reads: CASSEPRTDTEAFF. Here the CDR3 DNA reads TGCGCCAGCAGCGAACCCCGGACGGACACTGAAGCTTTCTTT.

The chain is built from TRBV5-1 and TRBJ2-6; 11 bases are shared with TRBD1. Germline CDR1 is SGHRS and CDR2 is YFSETQ. With V trimmed by 7 bases and J by 2 bases, 14 bases remained unmatched. There are 19 residues in the CDR3. CDR3 nucleotides: TGCGCCAGCTCCCCGTACGGACAGGGGGCCGGAACTGGGGCCAACGTCCTGACTTTC. Amino acids: CASSPYGQGAGTGANVLTF. The full variable domain, rest sourced from reference TRBV5-1 and TRBJ2-6, is KAGVTQTPRYLIKTRGQQVTLSCSPISGHRSVSWYQQTPGQGLQFLFEYFSETQRNKGNFPGRFSGRQFSNSRSEMNVSTLELGDSALYLCASSPYGQGAGTGANVLTFGAGSRLTVL.

The chain links TRBV11-2 to TRBJ1-1; TRBD1 agrees at 8 bases. CDR3 length: 14 residues. V lost 5 bases, J lost 5 bases, and 7 bases stayed unmatched. The germline CDR1 and CDR2 sequences are SGHAT and FQNNGV. The DNA for the CDR3 is TGTGCCAGCAGCGCGACAGGGGCGGCTACTGAAGCTTTCTTT. The encoded protein is CASSATGAATEAFF.

This clone was counted only a few times. The chain uses TRBV28 and TRBJ2-7, with D unresolved. V lost 5 bases and J 6 bases, leaving 11 bases between the germline ends. From germline, CDR1 is MDHEN and CDR2 SYDVKM. This CDR3 spans 12 amino acids. CDR3 sequence (DNA): TGTGCCAGCAGTCCATTACATTTCGAGCAGTACTTC. It specifies CASSPLHFEQYF.

A few counts support this clone. The chain employs TRBV30 and TRBJ1-2; D gene unclear. This CDR3 comprises 12 residues. Per germline, CDR1 GTSNPN and CDR2 SVGIG (reference sequence). V dropped 4 bases and J dropped 2 bases, with 8 bases sitting between them. Here the CDR3 DNA reads TGTGCCTGGAATCGTGCCAACTATGGCTACACCTTC. Protein product: CAWNRANYGYTF.

This clone appeared once. The chain employs TRBV19 and TRBJ2-7; 9 bases are shared with TRBD1. Losses at the gene ends were 7 bases for V and 6 bases for J; bases not matched to a gene: 7. Per the germline V gene, CDR1 is LNHDA and CDR2 is SQIVND (reference sequence). This CDR3 has 13 residues. The CDR3, as DNA: TGTGCCAGTAACAAGGGACAGGGAGTCGAGCAGTACTTC. Translation: CASNKGQGVEQYF.

This clone was detected ten times or more. An end of the junction differs from the germline gene, which may be a read error. The chain uses TRBV7-7 and TRBJ1-1; TRBD1 aligns across 7 bases. Per germline, CDR1 SSHAT and CDR2 FNYEAQ (reference sequence). This CDR3 is built from 13 residues. For the CDR3, the DNA is TGTGCTAGCAGCACTAAACAGGGGACTGAAGCTTTCTTT. It is translated as CASSTKQGTEAFF.

The CDR3 spells CASSHDRAEQYF. CDR3 nucleotide sequence: TGTGCCAGCAGCCACGACAGGGCCGAGCAGTACTTC. The rearrangement links TRBV7-9 to TRBJ2-7; 7 bases map to TRBD1. CDR1 is SEHNR and CDR2 is FQNEAQ in the germline V gene (reference sequence). The CDR3 has 12 amino acids. With V trimmed by 5 bases and J by 6 bases, 4 bases remained unmatched. Drawing the rest from reference TRBV7-9 and TRBJ2-7, the complete variable domain is DTGVSQNPRHKITKRGQNVTFRCDPISEHNRLYWYRQTLGQGPEFLTYFQNEAQLEKSRLLSDRFSAERPKGSFSTLEIQRTEQGDSAMYLCASSHDRAEQYFGPGTRLTVT.

The chain is built from TRBV7-6 and TRBJ2-1; tentative D call: TRBD2 (5 bases). CDR1 and CDR2 (germline): SGHVS, FNYEAQ. V was trimmed by 2 bases and J by 7 bases, leaving 6 bases between them. The CDR3 has 12 amino acids. The CDR3 region has the DNA TGTGCCAGCAGCTTACGAGGGAATGAGCAGTTCTTC. Protein: CASSLRGNEQFF. Full variable domain (outside the CDR3, taken from reference TRBV7-6 and TRBJ2-1): GAGVSQSPRYKVTKRGQDVALRCDPISGHVSLYWYRQALGQGPEFLTYFNYEAQQDKSGLPNDRFSAERPEGSISTLTIQRTEQRDSAMYRCASSLRGNEQFFGPGTRLTVL.

The genes are TRBV28 and TRBJ1-2, with D tentatively TRBD1 (6 bases). Germline CDR1 reads MDHEN; CDR2 reads SYDVKM. The V end was cut by 5 bases, the J end by 4 bases, with 17 bases between. This CDR3 spans 15 amino acids. For the CDR3, the DNA is TGTGCCAGCAGTAGGGGGGAAGGCGGGTTCTATGGCTACACCTTC. Residues: CASSRGEGGFYGYTF.

The chain combines TRBV27 with TRBJ1-5; D perhaps matches TRBD1 (5 bases). CDR1 is MNHEY and CDR2 is SMNVEV in the germline V gene (reference sequence). There are 13 residues in the CDR3. V gave up 6 bases and J gave up 0 bases, with 6 bases separating them. Here the CDR3 reads CASSGHSNQPQHF. The CDR3 DNA reads TGTGCCAGCAGCGGACATAGCAATCAGCCCCAGCATTTT.

This chain connects TRBV9 to TRBJ2-5; 9 bases match TRBD2. Germline V gene lookup returns CDR1 SGDLS and CDR2 YYNGEE. V shed 0 bases, J shed 0 bases, and the junction held 9 bases outside the gene matches. The CDR3 length is 18 residues. The CDR3 DNA reads TGTGCCAGCAGCGTAGTATCAAGCGGGGGGCCTTACCAAGAGACCCAGTACTTC. It encodes CASSVVSSGGPYQETQYF.

The V and J genes are TRBV5-1 and TRBJ2-7; 8 nucleotides line up with TRBD1. V gave up 0 bases and J gave up 2 bases; unmatched junction bases: 4. The germline CDR1 and CDR2 sequences are SGHRS and YFSETQ. The CDR3 runs to 15 residues. CDR3 sequence (DNA): TGCGCCAGCAGCTTGGTACAGGGGGAAACCTACGAGCAGTACTTC. Protein sequence: CASSLVQGETYEQYF.

The chain carries TRBV5-1 and TRBJ2-1; TRBD1 is a possible D gene (5 bases). Germline values: CDR1 SGHRS, CDR2 YFSETQ. V was trimmed by 3 bases and J by 7 bases, leaving 20 bases between them. This CDR3 has 16 residues. In nucleotides, the CDR3 is TGCGCCAGCAGCTCCGGCGGCGCCAGTTCAGGGAATGAGCAGTTCTTC. Its translation: CASSSGGASSGNEQFF.

This clone was detected once. The CDR3 reads CASSQVLAGGRETQYF. The CDR3 DNA reads as TGCGCCAGCAGCCAAGTACTAGCGGGGGGGCGAGAGACCCAGTACTTC. The chain carries TRBV4-1 and TRBJ2-5, with 13 bases fitting TRBD2. The V gene end was trimmed by 1 base and the J gene end by 4 bases; junction bases not matched to a gene: 3. From germline, CDR1 is MGHRA and CDR2 YSYEKL. This CDR3 has 16 amino acids.

The chain carries TRBV30 and TRBJ2-1; 15 positions agree with TRBD2. This CDR3 has 15 residues. J lost 10 bases, V lost 2 bases, and 6 bases had no gene match. In germline, CDR1 is GTSNPN, CDR2 SVGIG (reference sequence). Here the CDR3 reads CAWSSGLAGGSEQFF. CDR3 DNA: TGTGCCTGGAGTTCGGGACTAGCGGGAGGCAGCGAGCAGTTCTTC.

The rearrangement links TRBV11-3 to TRBJ2-2; tentatively, D is TRBD1 (5 bases). V was clipped by 5 bases and J by 0 bases, with 7 bases between them. The CDR3 is made up of 14 amino acids. Germline loops: CDR1 SGHNT, CDR2 YENEEA. The DNA of the CDR3 is TGTGCCAGCAGCAGGGGCACGAACACCGGGGAGCTGTTTTTT. Translated, it gives CASSRGTNTGELFF.

This rearrangement joins TRBV7-6 to TRBJ2-3; 8 bases map to TRBD2. The germline V gene has CDR1 SGHVS and CDR2 FNYEAQ. The CDR3 spans 19 residues. The ends lost 5 bases at V and 2 bases at J; junction bases unmatched: 18. CDR3: CASSPGPRSGITHTDTQYF. DNA of the CDR3: TGTGCCAGCAGCCCCGGCCCCCGTAGCGGGATCACCCACACAGATACGCAGTATTTT.

This chain uses TRBV10-2 with TRBJ2-3, with TRBD2 matching 7 bases. With 0 bases clipped from V and 6 bases from J, the junction kept 6 bases outside the gene matches. Looked up from germline, CDR1 is WSHSY and CDR2 is SAAADI. The CDR3 spans 15 residues. The CDR3 sequence is CASSESGGEVDTQYF. The CDR3 region has the DNA TGCGCCAGCAGTGAGTCTGGGGGGGAGGTGGATACGCAGTATTTT.

This chain connects TRBV27 to TRBJ2-5, with TRBD1 identical over 7 bases. V lost 9 bases and J lost 4; bases outside the gene matches: 11. This CDR3 is 14 amino acids long. In germline, CDR1 is MNHEY, CDR2 SMNVEV (reference sequence). The CDR3 loop reads CASSRQGVRETQYF. For the CDR3, the DNA is TGTGCCAGTTCCCGACAGGGAGTACGAGAGACCCAGTACTTC.

The gene calls are TRBV5-6 and TRBJ2-3, with D uncertain. Per the germline V gene, CDR1 is SGHDT and CDR2 is YYEEEE. The CDR3 has 15 residues. The V end was cut by 4 bases, the J end by 3 bases, with 15 bases between. CDR3 region: CASSRGKPKTDTQYF. CDR3 bases: TGTGCCAGCAGCCGTGGCAAGCCTAAAACAGATACGCAGTATTTT.

The chain links TRBV30 to TRBJ1-5; D might be TRBD1 (5 bases). Per germline, CDR1 GTSNPN and CDR2 SVGIG (reference sequence). The V end lost 4 bases, the J end lost 0 bases, and 7 bases lay between the germline ends. This CDR3 comprises 13 residues. CDR3 in DNA: TGTGCCTGGAAACAGGATAGCAATCAGCCCCAGCATTTT. Translating gives CAWKQDSNQPQHF.

The chain recombines TRBV5-6 with TRBJ1-2, with D perhaps matching TRBD1 (6 bases). The CDR3 loop spans 13 amino acids. V lost 1 base and J 7 bases, leaving 11 bases between the germline ends. CDR1 is SGHDT, CDR2 YYEEEE, per germline. The CDR3 sequence is CASSLSGGGGYTF. The CDR3 region has the DNA TGTGCCAGCAGCTTGTCCGGGGGCGGTGGCTACACCTTC. Full variable domain (outside the CDR3, taken from reference TRBV5-6 and TRBJ1-2): DAGVTQSPTHLIKTRGQQVTLRCSPKSGHDTVSWYQQALGQGPQFIFQYYEEEERQRGNFPDRFSGHQFPNYSSELNVNALLLGDSALYLCASSLSGGGGYTFGSGTRLTVV.

In its sample, this clone was seen many times. The chain joins TRBV28 to TRBJ2-7; a possible D gene is TRBD2 (6 bases). This CDR3 is 14 amino acids long. Germline CDR1 MDHEN, CDR2 SYDVKM. Trimming cost V 5 bases and J 2 bases, with 13 bases left between them. This CDR3 is CASSTGREPYEQYF. CDR3 DNA: TGTGCCAGCAGTACCGGACGGGAGCCCTACGAGCAGTACTTC.